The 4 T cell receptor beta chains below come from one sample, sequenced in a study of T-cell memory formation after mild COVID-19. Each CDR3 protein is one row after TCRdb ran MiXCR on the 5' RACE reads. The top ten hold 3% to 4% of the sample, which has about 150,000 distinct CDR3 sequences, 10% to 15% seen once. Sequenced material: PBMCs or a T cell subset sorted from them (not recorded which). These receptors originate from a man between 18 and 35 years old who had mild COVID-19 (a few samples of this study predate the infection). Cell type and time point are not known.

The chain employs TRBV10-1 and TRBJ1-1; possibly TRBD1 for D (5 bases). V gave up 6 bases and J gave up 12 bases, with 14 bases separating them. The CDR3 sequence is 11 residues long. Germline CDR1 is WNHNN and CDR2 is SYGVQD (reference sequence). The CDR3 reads CASSGTYETFF. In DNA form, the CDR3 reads TGCGCCAGCAGCGGGACGTACGAAACTTTCTTT.

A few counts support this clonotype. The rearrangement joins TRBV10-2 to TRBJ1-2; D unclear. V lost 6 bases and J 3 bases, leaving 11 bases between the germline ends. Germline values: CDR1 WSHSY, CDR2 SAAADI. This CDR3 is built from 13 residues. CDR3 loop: CASRIGRDYGYTF. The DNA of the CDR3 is TGCGCCAGCAGGATTGGACGGGACTATGGCTACACCTTC.

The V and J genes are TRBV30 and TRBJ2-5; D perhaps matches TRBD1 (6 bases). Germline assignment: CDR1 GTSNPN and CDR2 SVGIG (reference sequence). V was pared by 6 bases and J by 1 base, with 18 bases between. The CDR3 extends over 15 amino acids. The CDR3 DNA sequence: TGTGCCTGCTCGTTAGGGGGAAATTCCCAAGAGACCCAGTACTTC. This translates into CACSLGGNSQETQYF.

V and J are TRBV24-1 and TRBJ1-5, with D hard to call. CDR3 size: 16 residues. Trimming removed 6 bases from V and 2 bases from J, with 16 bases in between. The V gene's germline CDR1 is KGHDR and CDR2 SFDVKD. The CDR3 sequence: CATSKIAGAGNQPQHF. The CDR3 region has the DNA TGTGCCACCAGTAAAATAGCGGGCGCGGGCAATCAGCCCCAGCATTTT.